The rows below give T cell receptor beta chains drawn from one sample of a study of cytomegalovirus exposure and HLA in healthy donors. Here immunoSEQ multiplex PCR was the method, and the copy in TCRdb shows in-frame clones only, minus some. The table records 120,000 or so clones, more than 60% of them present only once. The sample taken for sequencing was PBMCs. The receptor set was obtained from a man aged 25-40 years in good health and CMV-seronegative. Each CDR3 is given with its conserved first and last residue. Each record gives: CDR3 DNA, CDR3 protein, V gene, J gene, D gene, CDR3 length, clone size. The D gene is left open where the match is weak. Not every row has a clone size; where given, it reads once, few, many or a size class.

CDR3nt: TGTGCCAGCTCACCCGACAGGGTTAGAGAAGCTTTCTTT
CDR3aa: CASSPDRVREAFF
v_gene: TRBV18
j_gene: TRBJ1-1
d_gene: TRBD1
len: 13
abundance: once

CDR3nt: TGCGCCAGCAGCTTGGTGGCAGGGGGTCCTCCCTACGAGCAGTACTTC
CDR3aa: CASSLVAGGPPYEQYF
v_gene: TRBV5-1
j_gene: TRBJ2-7
d_gene: TRBD1
len: 16
abundance: few

CDR3nt: TGTGCCAGCAGTGAGAGGACATCTCTCTCCGATGCTTTCTTT
CDR3aa: CASSERTSLSDAFF
v_gene: TRBV2
j_gene: TRBJ1-1
d_gene: -
len: 14
abundance: -

CDR3nt: TGTGCCAGCAGCGTAGGTACAGGGGGGAACACTGAAGCTTTCTTT
CDR3aa: CASSVGTGGNTEAFF
v_gene: TRBV9
j_gene: TRBJ1-1
d_gene: TRBD1
len: 15
abundance: -

CDR3nt: TGCGCCAGCAGCTTGGAGGCTCTCGGGTCCTACGAGCAGTACTTC
CDR3aa: CASSLEALGSYEQYF
v_gene: TRBV5-1
j_gene: TRBJ2-7
d_gene: -
len: 15
abundance: once

CDR3nt: TGTGCCATCAGTGAGGGGGGCGCGGGTGGCTACACCTTC
CDR3aa: CAISEGGAGGYTF
v_gene: TRBV10-3
j_gene: TRBJ1-2
d_gene: -
len: 13
abundance: -

CDR3nt: TGCGCCAGCAGCTTCGGGGCGGGAGCCGATACAGATACGCAGTATTTT
CDR3aa: CASSFGAGADTDTQYF
v_gene: TRBV5-1
j_gene: TRBJ2-3
d_gene: TRBD2
len: 16
abundance: -

CDR3nt: TGTGCCTGGAGGCCCCGGGACAGACCTTATGGCTACACCTTC
CDR3aa: CAWRPRDRPYGYTF
v_gene: TRBV30
j_gene: TRBJ1-2
d_gene: TRBD1
len: 14
abundance: -

CDR3nt: TGTGCCAGCAGCCCGGGACAGGGGTGGACTGAAGCTTTCTTT
CDR3aa: CASSPGQGWTEAFF
v_gene: TRBV11-3
j_gene: TRBJ1-1
d_gene: TRBD1
len: 14
abundance: -

CDR3nt: TGTGCCAGCAGTGCGGGACAGGACACCGGGGAGCTGTTTTTT
CDR3aa: CASSAGQDTGELFF
v_gene: TRBV6-4
j_gene: TRBJ2-2
d_gene: TRBD1
len: 14
abundance: -

CDR3nt: TGTGCCAGCAGCTTACTTCGACAGAACACTGAAGCTTTCTTT
CDR3aa: CASSLLRQNTEAFF
v_gene: TRBV5-5
j_gene: TRBJ1-1
d_gene: -
len: 14
abundance: few